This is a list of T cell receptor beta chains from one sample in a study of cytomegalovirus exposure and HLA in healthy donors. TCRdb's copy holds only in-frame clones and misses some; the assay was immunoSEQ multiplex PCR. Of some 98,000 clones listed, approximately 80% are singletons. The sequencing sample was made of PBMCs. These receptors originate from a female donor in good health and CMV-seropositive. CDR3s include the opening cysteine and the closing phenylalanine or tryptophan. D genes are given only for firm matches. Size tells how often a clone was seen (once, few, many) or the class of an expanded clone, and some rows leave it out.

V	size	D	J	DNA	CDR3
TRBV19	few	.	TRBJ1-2	TGTGCCAGTAGTTTACCGGGACAAGTTAACTATGGCTACACCTTC	CASSLPGQVNYGYTF
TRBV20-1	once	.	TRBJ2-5	TGCAGTGCTAGCGAAGAGACCCAGTACTTC	CSASEETQYF
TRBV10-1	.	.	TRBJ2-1	TGCGCCAGCAGCTATAGGACTGCTAGCTCCTACAATGAGCAGTTCTTC	CASSYRTASSYNEQFF
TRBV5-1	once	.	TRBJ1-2	TGCGCCAGCAGCTACGACGGGTTAAACTATGGCTACACCTTC	CASSYDGLNYGYTF
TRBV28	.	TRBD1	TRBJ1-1	TGTGCCAGTAGGAGTTACAGGGGAACCTTCGGGGACACTGAAGCTTTCTTT	CASRSYRGTFGDTEAFF
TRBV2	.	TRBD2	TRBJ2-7	TGTGCCAGCAGGGGGACTAGCGGGAGAAGGTACGAGCAGTACTTC	CASRGTSGRRYEQYF
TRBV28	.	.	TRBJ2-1	TGTGCCAGCAGTTTCCTCAGCTCCTACAATGAGCAGTTCTTC	CASSFLSSYNEQFF
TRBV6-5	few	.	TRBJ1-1	TGTGCCAGCATTTCGGGCGGGACTGAAGCTTTCTTT	CASISGGTEAFF
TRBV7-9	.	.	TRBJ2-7	TGTGCCAGCAGCTTAGCATCCCAGGGTCTCTACGAGCAGTACTTC	CASSLASQGLYEQYF
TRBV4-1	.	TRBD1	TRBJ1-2	TGCGCCAGCAGCCAAGGATTTGGGACAGGCTATGGCTACACCTTC	CASSQGFGTGYGYTF
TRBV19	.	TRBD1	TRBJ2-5	TGTGCCAGTAGTACTTGGACAGGGAGGACGGAGACCCAGTACTTC	CASSTWTGRTETQYF
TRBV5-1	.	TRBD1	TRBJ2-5	TGCGCCAGCAGCTCGGGACAGGGGATCCAAGAGACCCAGTACTTC	CASSSGQGIQETQYF
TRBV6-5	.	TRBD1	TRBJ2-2	TGTGCCAGCAGTTACTCGACAGGGGGCTACACCGGGGAGCTGTTTTTT	CASSYSTGGYTGELFF
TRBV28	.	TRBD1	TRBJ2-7	TGTGCCAGCAGTTTGGGGACAGAGCAGTACGAGCAGTACTTC	CASSLGTEQYEQYF
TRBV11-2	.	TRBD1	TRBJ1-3	TGTGCCAGCAGCCCGGACAGGAGCTCTGGAAACACCATATATTTT	CASSPDRSSGNTIYF
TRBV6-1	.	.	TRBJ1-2	TGTGCCAGCAGTGAAAGGAGAGGTGCTATAGGCTACACCTTC	CASSERRGAIGYTF
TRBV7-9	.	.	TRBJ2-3	TGTGCCAGCAGCCCAAGCGGGTCTAGCACAGATACGCAGTATTTT	CASSPSGSSTDTQYF
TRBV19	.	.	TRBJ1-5	TGTGCCAGTAGTGTGACAGGAGATCAGCCCCAGCATTTT	CASSVTGDQPQHF
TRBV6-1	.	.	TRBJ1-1	TGTGCCAGCAGCCTACCGGGGTGGACTGAAGCTTTCTTT	CASSLPGWTEAFF
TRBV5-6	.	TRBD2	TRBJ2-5	TGTGCCAGCAGCTCCGGGACTAGCGGACTACTAGCCCAGTACTTC	CASSSGTSGLLAQYF